The 19 T cell receptor beta chains below were found in one sample sequenced in a study of T cell responses to AZD1222 COVID-19 vaccine (dated by TCRdb to 2020 to 2023). The receptor library was made with the immunoSEQ multiplex PCR assay. TCRdb took over this immuneACCESS table, retaining in-frame rearrangements with V and J assigned. Such tables are incomplete; in checked studies, under half of the missing clones stem from an unresolved V gene, and the remainder is unexplained. The table for this sample lists over 100,000 clones; 85% to 90% of them were counted only once. The ten largest clones capture around 12% of the sample. In light of the paper, this sample's time point label describes: baseline before first vaccination. The sequencing here drew on peripheral blood, taken on day 0 of AZD1222 vaccination. The receptors come from an adult in good health.

This clone was seen just once. V is TRBV4-1 and J is TRBJ2-1, with 11 bases matching TRBD2. The J segment lost 8 bases and the V segment lost 2 bases, leaving 8 bases of the junction unmatched. The CDR3 has 16 residues. Germline V gene sequence: CDR1 MGHRA, CDR2 YSYEKL. DNA for the CDR3: TGCGCCAGCAGCCAACCTACTAGCGGGAGTGTCGATGAGCAGTTCTTC. This sequence encodes CASSQPTSGSVDEQFF.

This clone has only a few counts. The chain is built from TRBV4-3 and TRBJ2-7; TRBD1 matches 8 bases. Germline V gene data show CDR1 as LGHNA and CDR2 as YSLEER. The length of the CDR3 is 14 residues. The J segment lost 8 bases and the V segment lost 3 bases, leaving 9 bases of the junction unmatched. CDR3 loop: CASSQSLTGAKQYF. In nucleotides, the CDR3 is TGCGCCAGCAGCCAGTCTTTGACAGGGGCAAAGCAGTACTTC.

The chain links TRBV6-2 or TRBV6-3 to TRBJ2-3, with D possibly being TRBD2 (6 bases). Germline V gene lookup returns CDR1 MNHEY and CDR2 SVGEGT. The CDR3 length is 13 residues. V lost 6 bases and J 9 bases, leaving 16 bases between the germline ends. The CDR3 DNA follows: TGTGCCAGCAGACCTGGTGGGGGAGGCACGCAGTATTTT. Protein product: CASRPGGGGTQYF.

The V call is TRBV19, the J call TRBJ2-7, with 7 bases identical to TRBD2. The ends lost 3 bases at V and 2 bases at J; junction bases unmatched: 4. The CDR3 has 14 amino acids. CDR1 and CDR2 from the germline V gene are LNHDA and SQIVND (reference sequence). CDR3: CASSIEGGPYEQYF. The CDR3 DNA reads as TGTGCCAGTAGTATTGAGGGAGGGCCCTACGAGCAGTACTTC.

The chain has TRBV9 and TRBJ2-7; the match to TRBD2 covers 11 bases. V trimming: 2 bases; J trimming: 1 base; junction bases outside the gene matches: 2. Germline values: CDR1 SGDLS, CDR2 YYNGEE. The length of the CDR3 is 15 residues. Written as DNA, the CDR3 is TGTGCCAGCAGCGTTACTAGCGGGGGTTCCTACGAGCAGTACTTC. Encoded protein: CASSVTSGGSYEQYF.

The chain couples TRBV2 to TRBJ1-2; 7 bases map to TRBD1. With 7 bases clipped from V and 4 bases from J, the junction kept 6 bases outside the gene matches. This CDR3 comprises 13 residues. CDR1 and CDR2 (germline): SNHLY, FYNNEI. This CDR3 is CASIGTDFYGYTF. The CDR3 nucleotides read TGTGCCAGCATTGGGACAGACTTCTATGGCTACACCTTC.

V gene TRBV6-2 or TRBV6-3 combines with J gene TRBJ2-7; perhaps TRBD2 as D (6 bases). Looked up from germline, CDR1 is MNHEY and CDR2 is SVGEGT. The CDR3 contains 14 residues. Trimming took 4 bases from V and 12 from J, leaving 22 bases between them. In nucleotides, the CDR3 is TGTGCCAGCAGTTCTACTAGCCCATCACTGAGTTCGTACTTC. This sequence encodes CASSSTSPSLSSYF.

This chain joins TRBV30 and TRBJ1-1, with D uncertain. This CDR3 is built from 13 residues. In germline, CDR1 is GTSNPN, CDR2 SVGIG (reference sequence). Trimming stripped 0 bases from V and 1 base from J, with 6 bases between. This CDR3 is CAWSVYRNTEAFF. The CDR3 nucleotides read TGTGCCTGGAGTGTATACAGGAACACTGAAGCTTTCTTT.

V and J are TRBV5-1 and TRBJ2-2; D ambiguous. Deletions cut 0 bases from V and 4 bases from J, with 7 bases between. Per the germline V gene, CDR1 is SGHRS and CDR2 is YFSETQ. The CDR3 has 14 residues. The CDR3 loop reads CASSLDWVTGELFF. CDR3 in DNA: TGCGCCAGCAGCTTGGACTGGGTCACCGGGGAGCTGTTTTTT.

In its sample, this clone was seen once. This chain links TRBV19 with TRBJ1-5; D gene uncertain. Germline CDR1 LNHDA, CDR2 SQIVND (reference sequence). This CDR3 spans 11 amino acids. CDR3 in amino acids: CAIKGPRPQHF. The CDR3 DNA sequence: TGTGCGATCAAGGGCCCACGGCCCCAGCATTTT.

This clone has only one observation. V gene TRBV6-5 combines with J gene TRBJ2-7; 10 bases align to TRBD1. The V gene's germline CDR1 is MNHEY and CDR2 SVGAGI. The V segment lost 5 bases and the J segment 4 bases; nucleotides outside the gene matches: 8. CDR3 size: 15 residues. DNA for the CDR3: TGTGCCAGCAGTCCGACAGGGGGCCAGGGGTACGAGCAGTACTTC. Its translation is CASSPTGGQGYEQYF.

The chain uses TRBV30 and TRBJ1-1; tentatively, D is TRBD1 (5 bases). The germline V gene encodes CDR1 GTSNPN and CDR2 SVGIG (reference sequence). There are 13 residues in the CDR3. V lost 2 bases and J 1 base, leaving 8 bases between the germline ends. The CDR3 coding sequence is TGTGCCTGGAGTTTGGGGGGGAACACTGAAGCTTTCTTT. Translated, it gives CAWSLGGNTEAFF.

The genes are TRBV19 and TRBJ2-2; 7 bases are a match to TRBD1. This CDR3 contains 15 residues. V shed 3 bases and J 5 bases; nucleotides not matched to a gene: 6. The germline V gene has CDR1 LNHDA and CDR2 SQIVND (reference sequence). For the CDR3, the DNA is TGTGCCAGTAGTATTGGACAGGCGTGGACCGGGGAGCTGTTTTTT. Translation: CASSIGQAWTGELFF.

The rearrangement links TRBV28 to TRBJ2-1; 9 nucleotides agree with TRBD2. Germline values: CDR1 MDHEN, CDR2 SYDVKM. This CDR3 is built from 17 residues. V trimming: 7 bases; J trimming: 6 bases; junction bases outside the gene matches: 16. The CDR3 DNA reads TGTGCCAGCATCCCCGATGGGCGGGAGGGGGCGCCCAATGAGCAGTTCTTC. Protein: CASIPDGREGAPNEQFF. Filled out from reference TRBV28 and TRBJ2-1, the complete variable domain reads DVKVTQSSRYLVKRTGEKVFLECVQDMDHENMFWYRQDPGLGLRLIYFSYDVKMKEKGDIPEGYSVSREKKERFSLILESASTNQTSMYLCASIPDGREGAPNEQFFGPGTRLTVL.

J is TRBJ1-1 and V is TRBV3-1 (or the pseudogene TRBV3-2); 10 bases agree with TRBD1. Trimming cost V 2 bases and J 0 bases; bases outside gene matches: 9. The CDR3 has 18 amino acids. Germline V gene sequence: CDR1 LGHDT, CDR2 YNNKEL (reference sequence). CDR3 amino acids: CASSQIQRQGALNTEAFF. The DNA for the CDR3 is TGTGCCAGCAGCCAAATTCAAAGACAGGGGGCTCTGAACACTGAAGCTTTCTTT.

The chain has TRBV10-3 and TRBJ2-4, with D unclear. CDR1 ENHRY and CDR2 SYGVKD come from the germline V gene. The CDR3 has 12 amino acids. Trimming shortened V by 4 bases and J by 7 bases, and 8 bases separated the two germline ends. The CDR3 reads CAISADGNIQYF. CDR3 nucleotide sequence: TGTGCCATCAGTGCAGACGGTAACATTCAGTACTTC.

The chain carries TRBV28 and TRBJ1-2; D possibly corresponds to TRBD1 (5 bases). The ends were cut back, 3 bases at V and 5 bases at J, with 16 bases in the middle. The germline V gene encodes CDR1 MDHEN and CDR2 SYDVKM. The CDR3 extends over 15 amino acids. CDR3 residues: CASSFDGTAGYGYTF. The DNA for the CDR3 is TGTGCCAGCAGTTTCGACGGGACGGCGGGTTATGGCTACACCTTC.

The chain combines TRBV7-8 with TRBJ1-5, with D possibly TRBD1 on 5 matching bases. The CDR3 totals 14 residues. The germline V and J ends were trimmed by 5 bases and 5 bases, with 13 bases remaining between them. The V gene's germline CDR1 is SGHVS and CDR2 FQNEAQ. The CDR3 region is CASSPRRGDQPQHF. The DNA of the CDR3 is TGTGCCAGCAGCCCCCGGAGGGGTGATCAGCCCCAGCATTTT.

Only a few counts were recorded for this clone. The sample has other DNA sequences that encode this CDR3 too. V and J are TRBV7-7 and TRBJ1-1; D unclear. Trimming left V 5 bases short and J 2 bases short, with 9 bases between. The CDR3 is 13 amino acids. Per germline, CDR1 SSHAT and CDR2 FNYEAQ (reference sequence). DNA for the CDR3: TGTGCCAGCAGCCTGACATTAAACACTGAAGCTTTCTTT. Translated, it gives CASSLTLNTEAFF.